A selection of T cell receptor beta chains follows, all from one sample in a study of OX40 agonist ivuxolimab in advanced cancers. The table came from immunoSEQ multiplex PCR; TCRdb's copy has only in-frame clones and leaves some out. The table records roughly 76,000 clones, roughly 86% of them present only once. The starting material was CD4+ or CD8+ T cells sorted from blood, obtained in a trial of the OX40 agonist ivuxolimab. The origin of the receptors is an adult with an advanced solid tumor such as melanoma, head and neck, liver or kidney cancer. Each CDR3 is given with its conserved first and last residue. Each record gives: J gene, V gene, D gene, clone size, CDR3 DNA, CDR3 protein. The D gene is left open where the match is weak. Not every row has a clone size; where given, it reads once, few, many or a size class.

j_call: TRBJ1-4; v_call: TRBV5-1; d_call: .; clone_size: .; cdr3_nt: TGCGCCAGCAGCTTAAATCTAGGGGATGGTGAAAAACTGTTTTTT; cdr3_aa: CASSLNLGDGEKLFF
j_call: TRBJ1-5; v_call: TRBV10-3; d_call: .; clone_size: .; cdr3_nt: TGTGCCATCACCCCAGACAGCAATCAGCCCCAGCATTTT; cdr3_aa: CAITPDSNQPQHF
j_call: TRBJ2-7; v_call: TRBV28; d_call: TRBD2; clone_size: .; cdr3_nt: TGTGCCAGCAGATCATTTTCGGGGGGCGAGCAGTACTTC; cdr3_aa: CASRSFSGGEQYF
j_call: TRBJ2-1; v_call: TRBV4-3; d_call: TRBD2; clone_size: .; cdr3_nt: TGCGCCAGCAGCCAAGTAGCAGCGGGGGGGCCTCGGAATGAGCAGTTCTTC; cdr3_aa: CASSQVAAGGPRNEQFF
j_call: TRBJ2-2; v_call: TRBV15; d_call: .; clone_size: .; cdr3_nt: TGTGCCACCAGCAGAGATTATGGGGGCGGGGAGCTGTTTTTT; cdr3_aa: CATSRDYGGGELFF
j_call: TRBJ2-5; v_call: TRBV11-2; d_call: TRBD1; clone_size: .; cdr3_nt: TGTGCCAGCAGAAGACAGGGAGTCCAAGAGACCCAGTACTTC; cdr3_aa: CASRRQGVQETQYF
j_call: TRBJ1-1; v_call: TRBV19; d_call: .; clone_size: .; cdr3_nt: TGTGCCAGTTCTAGGCGGGGGCGCCTTATGGGGAACACTGAAGCTTTCTTT; cdr3_aa: CASSRRGRLMGNTEAFF
j_call: TRBJ1-1; v_call: TRBV6-1; d_call: TRBD1; clone_size: .; cdr3_nt: TGTGCCAGCAGCCTAACAGGGGGAGGGACTGAAGCTTTCTTT; cdr3_aa: CASSLTGGGTEAFF
j_call: TRBJ1-4; v_call: TRBV7-2; d_call: .; clone_size: .; cdr3_nt: TGTGCCAGCAGAGAACAGGGAGCAACTAATGAAAAACTGTTTTTT; cdr3_aa: CASREQGATNEKLFF
j_call: TRBJ1-5; v_call: TRBV12-1; d_call: .; clone_size: .; cdr3_nt: TGTGCCAGCAGATTAGCCCGCAGGTCTCAGCCCCAGCATTTT; cdr3_aa: CASRLARRSQPQHF
j_call: TRBJ1-3; v_call: TRBV7-2; d_call: .; clone_size: .; cdr3_nt: TGTGCCAGCAGCTTCTCGCCGGGCCGTGGAAACACCATATATTTT; cdr3_aa: CASSFSPGRGNTIYF
j_call: TRBJ1-4; v_call: TRBV4-3; d_call: .; clone_size: .; cdr3_nt: TGCGCCAGCAGCCAAGGGGGAGGGACCTTTAATGAAAAACTGTTTTTT; cdr3_aa: CASSQGGGTFNEKLFF
j_call: TRBJ2-3; v_call: TRBV5-4; d_call: TRBD1; clone_size: once; cdr3_nt: TGTGCCAGCAGCGAACAGGGGTTGGGGACAGATACGCAGTATTTT; cdr3_aa: CASSEQGLGTDTQYF
j_call: TRBJ2-5; v_call: TRBV6-6; d_call: .; clone_size: .; cdr3_nt: TGTGCCAGCAGACACCAAAGAGAGACCCAGTACTTC; cdr3_aa: CASRHQRETQYF
j_call: TRBJ2-2; v_call: TRBV2; d_call: TRBD1; clone_size: once; cdr3_nt: TGTGCCAGCAGCGGGACAGGGGGTACCGGGGAGCTGTTTTTT; cdr3_aa: CASSGTGGTGELFF
j_call: TRBJ2-1; v_call: TRBV5-5; d_call: .; clone_size: .; cdr3_nt: TGTGCCAGCAGCCAGACAGTCAGTGGCTCCTACAATGAGCAGTTCTTC; cdr3_aa: CASSQTVSGSYNEQFF
j_call: TRBJ2-2; v_call: TRBV7-3; d_call: .; clone_size: .; cdr3_nt: TGTGCCAGCAGCTTAGCTCGACAGCTGACCGGGGAGCTGTTTTTT; cdr3_aa: CASSLARQLTGELFF
j_call: TRBJ1-5; v_call: TRBV6-5; d_call: .; clone_size: once; cdr3_nt: TGTGCCGCCGGGGGTCCGGATCAGCCCCAGCATTTT; cdr3_aa: CAAGGPDQPQHF
j_call: TRBJ1-2; v_call: TRBV7-2; d_call: .; clone_size: few; cdr3_nt: TGTGCCAGCAGCTTAAGGGGAGACTACGGCTACACCTTC; cdr3_aa: CASSLRGDYGYTF
j_call: TRBJ1-2; v_call: TRBV7-2; d_call: .; clone_size: .; cdr3_nt: TGTGCCAGCAGCGGGGGGGGTGCCTATGGCTACACCTTC; cdr3_aa: CASSGGGAYGYTF
j_call: TRBJ2-5; v_call: TRBV7-3; d_call: TRBD1; clone_size: .; cdr3_nt: TGTGCCAGCAGCCCTGGGACAGGGGGTCAAGAGACCCAGTACTTC; cdr3_aa: CASSPGTGGQETQYF
j_call: TRBJ2-5; v_call: TRBV12-5; d_call: TRBD1; clone_size: .; cdr3_nt: TGTGCTAGTGCCGCGACAGGGATTCAAGAGACCCAGTACTTC; cdr3_aa: CASAATGIQETQYF
j_call: TRBJ2-6; v_call: TRBV11-2; d_call: .; clone_size: once; cdr3_nt: TGTGCCAGCAGCTTGATGGGGGCCGGCTCTGGGGCCAACGTCCTGACTTTC; cdr3_aa: CASSLMGAGSGANVLTF
j_call: TRBJ1-4; v_call: TRBV6-5; d_call: TRBD1; clone_size: .; cdr3_nt: TGTGCCAGCAGTTACTCAGGGACAGGAGATGAAAAACTGTTTTTT; cdr3_aa: CASSYSGTGDEKLFF
j_call: TRBJ1-2; v_call: TRBV4-3; d_call: .; clone_size: .; cdr3_nt: TGCGCCAGCAGCCGGGAATTGGGGTCAAACTATGGCTACACCTTC; cdr3_aa: CASSRELGSNYGYTF
j_call: TRBJ2-2; v_call: TRBV18; d_call: .; clone_size: .; cdr3_nt: TGTGCCAGCTCACCTCTGCGGAACACCGGGGAGCTGTTTTTT; cdr3_aa: CASSPLRNTGELFF
j_call: TRBJ2-6; v_call: TRBV5-4; d_call: .; clone_size: .; cdr3_nt: TGTGCCAGCAGCTTCAGGCCGGGACACTACTCTGGGGCCAACGTCCTGACTTTC; cdr3_aa: CASSFRPGHYSGANVLTF
j_call: TRBJ2-2; v_call: TRBV11-2; d_call: .; clone_size: .; cdr3_nt: TGTGCCAGCAGCTTAGCGGGGGGCTCGAACACCGGGGAGCTGTTTTTT; cdr3_aa: CASSLAGGSNTGELFF
j_call: TRBJ2-4; v_call: TRBV4-2; d_call: .; clone_size: .; cdr3_nt: TGTGCCAGCAGCCAAGGGGGACACCTGATTCAGTACTTC; cdr3_aa: CASSQGGHLIQYF
j_call: TRBJ2-5; v_call: TRBV9; d_call: .; clone_size: .; cdr3_nt: TGTGCCAGCAGCGTGGGCACCCGGATCCAAGAGACCCAGTACTTC; cdr3_aa: CASSVGTRIQETQYF
j_call: TRBJ2-1; v_call: TRBV5-6; d_call: TRBD1; clone_size: .; cdr3_nt: TGTGCCAGCAGCATGGACAGGGGGCACAATGAGCAGTTCTTC; cdr3_aa: CASSMDRGHNEQFF
j_call: TRBJ1-2; v_call: TRBV28; d_call: .; clone_size: .; cdr3_nt: TGTGCCAGCATATCGGGCCTCTATGGCTACACCTTC; cdr3_aa: CASISGLYGYTF
j_call: TRBJ1-3; v_call: TRBV7-2; d_call: .; clone_size: .; cdr3_nt: TGTGCCAGCAGCTTAAGAAGAAACACCATATATTTT; cdr3_aa: CASSLRRNTIYF
j_call: TRBJ2-1; v_call: TRBV2; d_call: .; clone_size: .; cdr3_nt: TGTGCCAGCAGTCCTTACAATGAGCAGTTCTTC; cdr3_aa: CASSPYNEQFF
j_call: TRBJ2-7; v_call: TRBV6-5; d_call: .; clone_size: .; cdr3_nt: TGTGCCAGCACCCCGCAGGCCCTGAGCTCCTACGAGCAGTACTTC; cdr3_aa: CASTPQALSSYEQYF
j_call: TRBJ2-5; v_call: TRBV7-9; d_call: TRBD2; clone_size: .; cdr3_nt: TGTGCCAGCAGCTCCCCTAGCGGTTACCAAGAGACCCAGTACTTC; cdr3_aa: CASSSPSGYQETQYF
j_call: TRBJ2-1; v_call: TRBV30; d_call: .; clone_size: .; cdr3_nt: TGTGCCTGTCCAGGGGGGTCCAGCTCCTACAATGAGCAGTTCTTC; cdr3_aa: CACPGGSSSYNEQFF
j_call: TRBJ1-2; v_call: TRBV28; d_call: .; clone_size: .; cdr3_nt: TGTGCCAGCAAGGAAGGGACGTCGCAGGGCTACACCTTC; cdr3_aa: CASKEGTSQGYTF
j_call: TRBJ1-6; v_call: TRBV28; d_call: TRBD1; clone_size: .; cdr3_nt: TGTGCCAGCAGGGCTACAGGGGAAAATTCACCCCTCCACTTT; cdr3_aa: CASRATGENSPLHF
j_call: TRBJ2-3; v_call: TRBV7-2; d_call: .; clone_size: few; cdr3_nt: TGTGCCAGCAGCTTAGTCTGGGGCAGCCTCACAGATACGCAGTATTTT; cdr3_aa: CASSLVWGSLTDTQYF
j_call: TRBJ2-5; v_call: TRBV27; d_call: .; clone_size: .; cdr3_nt: TGTGCCAGCAAATTTCAGGGGCAAGAGACCCAGTACTTC; cdr3_aa: CASKFQGQETQYF
j_call: TRBJ2-2; v_call: TRBV11-3; d_call: .; clone_size: .; cdr3_nt: TGTGCCAGCAGCTTAGATGTCTGGGGGGCGAACACCGGGGAGCTGTTTTTT; cdr3_aa: CASSLDVWGANTGELFF
j_call: TRBJ1-2; v_call: TRBV11-2; d_call: .; clone_size: .; cdr3_nt: TGTGCCAGCAGCTTGGTCAAGGAGAGTGGCTACACCTTC; cdr3_aa: CASSLVKESGYTF
j_call: TRBJ2-1; v_call: TRBV5-1; d_call: .; clone_size: .; cdr3_nt: TGCGCCAGCAGCTTGTTCGGGAATGAGCAGTTCTTC; cdr3_aa: CASSLFGNEQFF
j_call: TRBJ2-5; v_call: TRBV10-3; d_call: .; clone_size: .; cdr3_nt: TGTGCCATTGGACTTAAAGAGACCCAGTACTTC; cdr3_aa: CAIGLKETQYF
j_call: TRBJ2-5; v_call: TRBV7-2; d_call: TRBD2; clone_size: .; cdr3_nt: TGTGCCAGCCGACGAGGTAGCGGGGGGGCCGGAGAGACCCAGTACTTC; cdr3_aa: CASRRGSGGAGETQYF
j_call: TRBJ1-6; v_call: TRBV30; d_call: TRBD1; clone_size: few; cdr3_nt: TGTGCCTGGAGTCTAGACAGGGTGGCCTATAATTCACCCCTCCACTTT; cdr3_aa: CAWSLDRVAYNSPLHF
j_call: TRBJ1-3; v_call: TRBV9; d_call: TRBD1; clone_size: .; cdr3_nt: TGTGCCAGCAGCTATATTCCCGGGACAGGGGATCTCTCTGGAAACACCATATATTTT; cdr3_aa: CASSYIPGTGDLSGNTIYF